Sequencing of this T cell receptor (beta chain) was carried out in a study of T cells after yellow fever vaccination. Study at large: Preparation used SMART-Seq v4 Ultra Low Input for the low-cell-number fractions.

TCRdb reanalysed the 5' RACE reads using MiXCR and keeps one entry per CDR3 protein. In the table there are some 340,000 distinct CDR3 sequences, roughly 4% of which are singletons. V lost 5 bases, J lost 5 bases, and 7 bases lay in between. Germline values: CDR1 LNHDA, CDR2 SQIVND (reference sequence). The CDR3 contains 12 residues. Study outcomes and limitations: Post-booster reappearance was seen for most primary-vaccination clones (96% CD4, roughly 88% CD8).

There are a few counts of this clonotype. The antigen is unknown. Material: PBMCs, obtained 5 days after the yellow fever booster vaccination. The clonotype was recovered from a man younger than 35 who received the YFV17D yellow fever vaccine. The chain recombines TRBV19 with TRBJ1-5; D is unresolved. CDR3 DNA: TGTGCCAGTAGTCCTACGTATCAGCCCCAGCATTTT. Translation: CASSPTYQPQHF.